The rows below give T cell receptor beta chains drawn from one sample of a study of PD-1 blockade in classical Hodgkin lymphoma. Method: immunoSEQ multiplex PCR; TCRdb's copy keeps in-frame clones and lacks some. This table has some 100,000 clones, around 90% appearing once. The sequenced sample was peripheral blood mononuclear cells (PBMCs), obtained at baseline. The source of these receptors is a human donor with classical Hodgkin lymphoma. The CDR3 runs from the conserved cysteine through the conserved F or W. A D gene is named only where the DNA matches it firmly. Clone size is shown for a subset of rows, as once, few, many or a class of expanded clone.

-	TRBJ1-1	16	TRBV5-1	-	CASSSDSRVVNTEAFF	TGCGCCAGCAGCTCCGACTCTAGGGTGGTGAACACTGAAGCTTTCTTT
-	TRBJ1-3	14	TRBV13	-	CASSLSNSGNTIYF	TGTGCCAGCAGCTTAAGTAACTCTGGAAACACCATATATTTT
-	TRBJ2-1	15	TRBV15	TRBD2	CATSLGGGGNNEQFF	TGTGCCACCAGCCTCGGTGGGGGAGGGAACAATGAGCAGTTCTTC
-	TRBJ1-2	13	TRBV9	-	CASSVDSLYGYTF	TGTGCCAGCAGCGTAGACAGCCTCTATGGCTACACCTTC
-	TRBJ2-3	16	TRBV2	-	CASSEIGSGGTDTQYF	TGTGCCAGCAGTGAGATAGGTAGCGGAGGCACAGATACGCAGTATTTT
-	TRBJ2-7	13	TRBV13	-	CASSLGASYEQYF	TGTGCCAGCAGCTTAGGAGCCAGCTACGAGCAGTACTTC
-	TRBJ1-5	15	TRBV28	TRBD1	CASSRDRGLNQPQHF	TGTGCCAGCAGTCGGGACAGGGGATTGAATCAGCCCCAGCATTTT
-	TRBJ2-5	11	TRBV4-1	-	CASSQDYHQYF	TGCGCCAGCAGCCAAGATTACCACCAGTACTTC
-	TRBJ1-4	15	TRBV18	-	CASSTTGLGNEKLFF	TGTGCCAGCTCAACTACAGGGCTGGGGAATGAAAAACTGTTTTTT
-	TRBJ1-5	14	TRBV5-6	-	CASSLYGPNQPQHF	TGTGCCAGCAGCTTGTATGGGCCCAATCAGCCCCAGCATTTT
-	TRBJ2-3	13	TRBV7-6	-	CASRSMGTDTQYF	TGTGCCAGCCGTTCGATGGGCACAGATACGCAGTATTTT
-	TRBJ2-5	14	TRBV7-9	-	CASSLVGLQETQYF	TGTGCCAGCAGCTTAGTGGGTTTACAAGAGACCCAGTACTTC
-	TRBJ1-5	14	TRBV13	-	CASSLQGWGQPQHF	TGTGCCAGCAGCTTACAGGGGTGGGGACAGCCCCAGCATTTT
-	TRBJ2-7	15	TRBV6-6	TRBD1	CASSYSGQGAYEQYF	TGTGCCAGCAGTTACTCAGGGCAGGGGGCTTACGAGCAGTACTTC
-	TRBJ1-6	16	TRBV27	-	CASSLFLGGGNSPLHF	TGTGCCAGCAGTTTATTCTTGGGTGGGGGAAATTCACCCCTCCACTTT
-	TRBJ2-7	14	TRBV5-6	-	CASSLDPGSYEQYF	TGTGCCAGCAGCTTGGATCCGGGTTCCTACGAGCAGTACTTC
-	TRBJ2-7	14	TRBV2	TRBD1	CASKSGTGAYEQYF	TGTGCCAGCAAGTCTGGGACAGGGGCCTACGAGCAGTACTTC
-	TRBJ2-7	15	TRBV7-9	TRBD1	CASSLGSTGSYEQYF	TGTGCCAGCAGCTTAGGGTCGACAGGGTCCTACGAGCAGTACTTC
-	TRBJ2-3	15	TRBV15	TRBD1	CATSRAANRGYTQYF	TGTGCCACCAGCAGAGCGGCCAACAGGGGATATACGCAGTATTTT
-	TRBJ2-2	14	TRBV2	-	CASIPYENTGELFF	TGTGCCAGCATCCCCTATGAGAACACCGGGGAGCTGTTTTTT
-	TRBJ1-1	14	TRBV4-1	-	CASSQEPVNTEAFF	TGCGCCAGCAGCCAAGAGCCAGTGAACACTGAAGCTTTCTTT
-	TRBJ1-5	13	TRBV6-1	-	CASSDISNQPQHF	TGTGCCAGCAGTGACATTAGCAATCAGCCCCAGCATTTT
-	TRBJ2-3	19	TRBV19	TRBD2	CASSGWLAGGHPSTDTQYF	TGTGCCAGTAGTGGCTGGCTAGCGGGAGGACACCCTAGCACAGATACGCAGTATTTT
-	TRBJ1-5	15	TRBV18	-	CASSSRQNSNQPQHF	TGTGCCAGCTCATCCCGACAGAATAGCAATCAGCCCCAGCATTTT
-	TRBJ2-7	14	TRBV10-3	-	CAISGQRSSYEQYF	TGTGCCATCAGTGGGCAGCGAAGCTCCTACGAGCAGTATTTC
-	TRBJ1-3	16	TRBV11-2	-	CASSSGGRRSGNTIYF	TGTGCCAGCAGCTCAGGTGGAAGGCGGTCTGGAAACACCATATATTTT
-	TRBJ2-7	17	TRBV11-2	TRBD2	CASTRGLAGVSHYEQYF	TGTGCCAGCACCCGGGGACTAGCGGGAGTTAGCCACTACGAGCAGTACTTC
-	TRBJ2-1	19	TRBV4-1	TRBD2	CASSQVSGSGLANYNEQFF	TGCGCCAGCAGCCAAGTTTCGGGGTCGGGACTAGCGAATTACAATGAGCAGTTCTTC
-	TRBJ2-2	13	TRBV2	-	CASSPRSTGELFF	TGTGCCAGCAGTCCTCGATCTACCGGGGAGCTGTTTTTT
-	TRBJ1-2	12	TRBV5-6	-	CASSWVGDGYTF	TGTGCCAGCAGCTGGGTAGGGGATGGCTACACCTTC
-	TRBJ1-1	15	TRBV5-1	-	CASSSDRVMNTEAFF	TGCGCCAGCAGCTCGGATCGGGTCATGAACACTGAAGCTTTCTTT
few	TRBJ2-3	13	TRBV5-4	-	CASSVDGPDTQYF	TGTGCCAGCAGCGTGGACGGCCCAGATACGCAGTATTTT
-	TRBJ2-1	11	TRBV6-5	-	CASTDTNEQFF	TGTGCCAGCACCGATACAAATGAGCAGTTCTTC
-	TRBJ2-1	16	TRBV10-3	TRBD2	CAISITGTSGYNEQFF	TGTGCCATCAGCATTACCGGGACTAGCGGTTACAATGAGCAGTTCTTC
-	TRBJ2-3	17	TRBV7-2	TRBD1	CASSLALAGGITDTQYF	TGTGCCAGCAGCTTAGCGCTGGCAGGGGGAATCACAGATACGCAGTATTTT
few	TRBJ2-7	16	TRBV5-6	-	CASSLAGTRNLYEQYF	TGTGCCAGCAGCTTGGCCGGGACACGAAACCTGTACGAGCAGTACTTC
-	TRBJ1-2	15	TRBV27	TRBD1	CASSGNRGPLYGYTF	TGTGCCAGCAGTGGGAACAGGGGGCCGCTGTATGGCTACACCTTC
-	TRBJ1-4	15	TRBV6-6	TRBD1	CASSSSGTGDEKLFF	TGTGCCAGCAGTTCCTCCGGGACAGGGGATGAAAAACTGTTTTTT
-	TRBJ1-1	16	TRBV6-1	TRBD1	CASSVRQGFTNTEAFF	TGTGCCAGCAGTGTTCGACAGGGCTTCACGAACACTGAAGCTTTCTTT
-	TRBJ2-1	14	TRBV13	TRBD1	CASSSWTGVIGQFF	TGTGCCAGCAGCTCATGGACAGGGGTCATTGGGCAGTTCTTC
once	TRBJ2-5	15	TRBV7-9	TRBD2	CASSLNMREGETQYF	TGTGCCAGCAGCTTAAATATGCGGGAGGGGGAGACCCAGTACTTC
-	TRBJ2-2	15	TRBV6-6	-	CASSPGDLKGGELFF	TGTGCCAGCAGTCCAGGAGATTTGAAGGGCGGGGAGCTGTTTTTT
-	TRBJ1-1	13	TRBV7-6	TRBD1	CASSLARGTEAFF	TGTGCCAGCAGCTTAGCCAGGGGGACTGAAGCTTTCTTT
-	TRBJ2-3	18	TRBV19	TRBD2	CASSIDTVLAGVKDTQYF	TGTGCCAGTAGTATAGACACGGTACTAGCGGGAGTCAAAGATACGCAGTATTTT
-	TRBJ1-5	14	TRBV5-6	-	CASSLGTQGQPQHF	TGTGCCAGCAGCTTGGGAACACAGGGCCAGCCCCAGCATTTT
few	TRBJ2-1	15	TRBV28	TRBD1	CASRGTGGGYNEQFF	TGTGCCAGCAGGGGGACAGGGGGAGGGTACAATGAGCAGTTCTTC
once	TRBJ1-1	14	TRBV6-5	TRBD1	CASSRGRPGAEAFF	TGTGCCAGCAGTAGGGGGCGACCAGGGGCTGAAGCTTTCTTT